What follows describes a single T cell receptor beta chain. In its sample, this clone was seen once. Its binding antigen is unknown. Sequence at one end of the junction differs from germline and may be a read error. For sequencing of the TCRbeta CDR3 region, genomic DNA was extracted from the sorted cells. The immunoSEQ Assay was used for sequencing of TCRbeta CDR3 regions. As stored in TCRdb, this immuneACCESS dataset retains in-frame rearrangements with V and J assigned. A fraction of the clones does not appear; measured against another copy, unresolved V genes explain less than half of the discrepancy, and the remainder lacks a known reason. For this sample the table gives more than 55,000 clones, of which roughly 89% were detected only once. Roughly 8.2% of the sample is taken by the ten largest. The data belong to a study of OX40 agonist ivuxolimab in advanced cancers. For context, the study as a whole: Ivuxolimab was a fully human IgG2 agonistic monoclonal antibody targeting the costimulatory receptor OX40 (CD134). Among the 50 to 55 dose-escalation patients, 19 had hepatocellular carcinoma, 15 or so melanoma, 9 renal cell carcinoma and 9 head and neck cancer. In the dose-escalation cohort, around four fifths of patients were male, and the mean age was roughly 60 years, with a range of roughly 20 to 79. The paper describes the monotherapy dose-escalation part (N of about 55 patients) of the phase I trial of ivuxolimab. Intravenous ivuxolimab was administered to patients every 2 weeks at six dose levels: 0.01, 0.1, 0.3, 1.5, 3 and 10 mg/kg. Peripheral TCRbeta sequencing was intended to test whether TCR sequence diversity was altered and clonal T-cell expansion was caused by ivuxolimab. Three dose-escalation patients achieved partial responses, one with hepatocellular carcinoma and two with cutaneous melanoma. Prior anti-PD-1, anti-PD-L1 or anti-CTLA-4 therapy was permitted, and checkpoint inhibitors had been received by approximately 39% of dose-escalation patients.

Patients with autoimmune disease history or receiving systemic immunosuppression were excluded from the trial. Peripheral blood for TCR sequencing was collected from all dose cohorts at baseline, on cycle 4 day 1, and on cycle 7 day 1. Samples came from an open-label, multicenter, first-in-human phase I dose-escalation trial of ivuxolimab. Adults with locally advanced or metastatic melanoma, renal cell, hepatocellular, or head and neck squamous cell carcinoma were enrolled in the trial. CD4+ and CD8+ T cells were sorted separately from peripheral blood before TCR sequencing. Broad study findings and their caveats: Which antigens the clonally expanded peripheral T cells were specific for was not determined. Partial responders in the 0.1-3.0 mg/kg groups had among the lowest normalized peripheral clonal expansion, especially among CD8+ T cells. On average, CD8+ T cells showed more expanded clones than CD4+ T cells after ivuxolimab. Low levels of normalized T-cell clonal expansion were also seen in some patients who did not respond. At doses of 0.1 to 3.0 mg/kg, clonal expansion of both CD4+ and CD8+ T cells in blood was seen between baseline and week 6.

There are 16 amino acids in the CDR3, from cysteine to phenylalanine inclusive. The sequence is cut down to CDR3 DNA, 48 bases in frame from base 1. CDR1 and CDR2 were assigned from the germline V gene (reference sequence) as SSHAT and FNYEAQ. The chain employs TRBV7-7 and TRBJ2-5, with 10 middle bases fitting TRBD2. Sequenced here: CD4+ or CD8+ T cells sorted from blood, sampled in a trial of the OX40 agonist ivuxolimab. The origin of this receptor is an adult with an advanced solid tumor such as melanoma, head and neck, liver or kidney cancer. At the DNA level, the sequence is TGTGCTAGCAGCTTAGGACTAGCGGAGACCCAAGAGACCCAGTACTTC. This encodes CASSLGLAETQETQYF.